This T cell receptor (beta chain) was found in a study of blood T cells in healthy people across ages. A second PCR of 7 to 11 cycles used a sample-barcoded 5' primer and a J-beta primer mix. Each CDR3 protein is one row after TCRdb ran MiXCR on the 5' RACE reads. Altogether over 1.5 million distinct CDR3 sequences are present, around 48% being singletons, with the ten largest covering 2.1%. Study-level points and caveats: More naive CD4+ cells and higher diversity were found in long-lived than in aged donors. A roughly linear age-dependent decrease characterized TCR beta diversity per million T cells.

The germline V gene has CDR1 MDHEN and CDR2 SYDVKM. Trimming stripped 8 bases from V and 2 bases from J, with 20 bases between. The CDR3 contains 16 residues. To note about this clonotype: Its antigen is not known.

This clonotype originated in a woman aged 40-49 years in good health. The chain is built from TRBV28 and TRBJ2-3; D may be TRBD1 (7 bases). The sample comprised blood. The CDR3 reads CASPPRRDRTTDTQYF. DNA of the CDR3: TGTGCCAGCCCTCCGAGGCGGGACAGAACCACAGATACGCAGTATTTT.